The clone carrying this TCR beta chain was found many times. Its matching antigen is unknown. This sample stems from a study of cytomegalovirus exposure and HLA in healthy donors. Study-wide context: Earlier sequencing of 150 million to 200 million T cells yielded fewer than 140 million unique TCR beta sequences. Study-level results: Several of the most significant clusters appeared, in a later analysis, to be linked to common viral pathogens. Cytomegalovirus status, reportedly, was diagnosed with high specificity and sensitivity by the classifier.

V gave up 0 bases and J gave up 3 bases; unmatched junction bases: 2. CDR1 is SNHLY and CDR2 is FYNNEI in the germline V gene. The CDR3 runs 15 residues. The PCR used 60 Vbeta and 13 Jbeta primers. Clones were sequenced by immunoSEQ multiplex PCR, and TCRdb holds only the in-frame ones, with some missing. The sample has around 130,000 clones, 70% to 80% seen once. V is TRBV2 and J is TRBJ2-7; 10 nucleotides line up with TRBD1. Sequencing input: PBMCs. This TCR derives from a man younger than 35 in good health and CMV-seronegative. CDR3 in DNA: TGTGCCAGCAGTGAAGCGACAGGGGGCCGCTACGAGCAGTACTTC. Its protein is CASSEATGGRYEQYF.